This record looks at one TCR beta chain sequence and its context. These data originate in a study of control samples from healthy donors and cancer patients. The table came from immunoSEQ multiplex PCR; TCRdb's copy has only in-frame clones and leaves some out. The table shows around 120,000 clones, with 75% to 90% occurring only once. The sequencing sample was made of PBMCs. The receptor's source is a woman between 50 and 59 years old with colorectal cancer.

The chain's CDR3 is CASSREDIQYF. The CDR3 nucleotides are TGTGCCAGCAGCCGCGAGGACATTCAGTACTTC. The V gene is TRBV3-1 (or the pseudogene TRBV3-2), the J gene TRBJ2-4; the D is unclear. This CDR3 has 11 residues. Deletions cut 4 bases from V and 8 bases from J, with 6 bases between. Germline values: CDR1 LGHDT, CDR2 YNNKEL (reference sequence).